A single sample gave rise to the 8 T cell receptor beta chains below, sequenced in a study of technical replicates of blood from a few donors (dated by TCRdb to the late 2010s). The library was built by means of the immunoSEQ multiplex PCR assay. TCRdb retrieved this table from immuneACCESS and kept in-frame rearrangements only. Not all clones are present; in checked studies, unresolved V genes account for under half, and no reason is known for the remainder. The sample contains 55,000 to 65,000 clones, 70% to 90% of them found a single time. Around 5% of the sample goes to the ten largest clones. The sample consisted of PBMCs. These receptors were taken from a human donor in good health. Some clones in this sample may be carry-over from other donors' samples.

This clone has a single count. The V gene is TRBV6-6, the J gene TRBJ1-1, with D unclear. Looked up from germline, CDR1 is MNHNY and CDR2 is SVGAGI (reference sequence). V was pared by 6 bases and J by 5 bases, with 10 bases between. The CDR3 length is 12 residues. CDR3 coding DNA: TGTGCCAGCAGCCCAAGAGCGACTGAAGCTTTCTTT. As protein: CASSPRATEAFF.

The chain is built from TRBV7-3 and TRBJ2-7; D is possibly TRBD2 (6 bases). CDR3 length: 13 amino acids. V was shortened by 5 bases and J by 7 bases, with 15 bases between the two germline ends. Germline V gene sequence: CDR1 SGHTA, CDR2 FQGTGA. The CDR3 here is CASSRGGGDEQYF. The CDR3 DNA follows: TGTGCCAGCAGCAGGGGAGGCGGGGATGAGCAGTACTTC. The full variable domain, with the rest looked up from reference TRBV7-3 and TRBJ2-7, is GAGVSQTPSNKVTEKGKYVELRCDPISGHTALYWYRQSLGQGPEFLIYFQGTGAADDSGLPNDRFFAVRPEGSVSTLKIQRTERGDSAVYLCASSRGGGDEQYFGPGTRLTVT.

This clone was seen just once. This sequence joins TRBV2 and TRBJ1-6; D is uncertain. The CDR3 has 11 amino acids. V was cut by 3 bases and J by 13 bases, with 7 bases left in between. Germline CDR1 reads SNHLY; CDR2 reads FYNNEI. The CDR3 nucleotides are TGTGCCAGCAGTGACGGAGGGCCCCTCCACTTT. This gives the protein CASSDGGPLHF. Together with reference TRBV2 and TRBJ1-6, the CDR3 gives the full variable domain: EPEVTQTPSHQVTQMGQEVILRCVPISNHLYFYWYRQILGQKVEFLVSFYNNEISEKSEIFDDQFSVERPDGSNFTLKIRSTKLEDSAMYFCASSDGGPLHFGNGTRLTVT.

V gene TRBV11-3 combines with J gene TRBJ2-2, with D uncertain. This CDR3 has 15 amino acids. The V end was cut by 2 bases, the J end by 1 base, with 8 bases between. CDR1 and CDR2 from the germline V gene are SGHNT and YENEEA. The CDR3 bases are TGTGCCAGCAGCTTAACGGCAGGGAACACCGGGGAGCTGTTTTTT. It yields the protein CASSLTAGNTGELFF.

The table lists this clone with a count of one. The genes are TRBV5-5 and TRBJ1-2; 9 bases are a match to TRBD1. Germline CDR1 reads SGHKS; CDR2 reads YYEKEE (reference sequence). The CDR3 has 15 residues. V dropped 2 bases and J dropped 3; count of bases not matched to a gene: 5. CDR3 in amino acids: CASSFGQGRDYGYTF. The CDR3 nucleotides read TGTGCCAGCAGCTTCGGACAGGGGAGAGACTATGGCTACACCTTC. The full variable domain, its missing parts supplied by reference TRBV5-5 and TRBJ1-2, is DAGVTQSPTHLIKTRGQQVTLRCSPISGHKSVSWYQQVLGQGPQFIFQYYEKEERGRGNFPDRFSARQFPNYSSELNVNALLLGDSALYLCASSFGQGRDYGYTFGSGTRLTVV.

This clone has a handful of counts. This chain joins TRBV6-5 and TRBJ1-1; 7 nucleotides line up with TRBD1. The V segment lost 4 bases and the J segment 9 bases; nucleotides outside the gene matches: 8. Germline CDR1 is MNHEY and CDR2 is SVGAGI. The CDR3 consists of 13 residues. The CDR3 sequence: CASSFIWTGKAFF. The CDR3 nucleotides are TGTGCCAGCAGTTTTATCTGGACAGGTAAAGCTTTCTTT.

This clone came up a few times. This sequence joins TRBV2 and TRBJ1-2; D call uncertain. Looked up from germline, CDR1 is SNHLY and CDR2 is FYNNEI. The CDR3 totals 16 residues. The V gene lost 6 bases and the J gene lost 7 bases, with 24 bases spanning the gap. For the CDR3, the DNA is TGTGCCAGCAGCCCCAGACGGCTCGGGGAAGTAGCTGGCTACACCTTC. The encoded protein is CASSPRRLGEVAGYTF.

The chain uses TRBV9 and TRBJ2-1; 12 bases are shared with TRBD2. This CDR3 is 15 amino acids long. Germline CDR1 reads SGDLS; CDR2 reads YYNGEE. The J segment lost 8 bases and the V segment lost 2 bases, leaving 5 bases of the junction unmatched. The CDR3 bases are TGTGCCAGCAGCGTTAGGGCTAGCGGGGGGGATGAGCAGTTCTTC. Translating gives CASSVRASGGDEQFF. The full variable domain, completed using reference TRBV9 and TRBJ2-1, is DSGVTQTPKHLITATGQRVTLRCSPRSGDLSVYWYQQSLDQGLQFLIQYYNGEERAKGNILERFSAQQFPDLHSELNLSSLELGDSALYFCASSVRASGGDEQFFGPGTRLTVL.